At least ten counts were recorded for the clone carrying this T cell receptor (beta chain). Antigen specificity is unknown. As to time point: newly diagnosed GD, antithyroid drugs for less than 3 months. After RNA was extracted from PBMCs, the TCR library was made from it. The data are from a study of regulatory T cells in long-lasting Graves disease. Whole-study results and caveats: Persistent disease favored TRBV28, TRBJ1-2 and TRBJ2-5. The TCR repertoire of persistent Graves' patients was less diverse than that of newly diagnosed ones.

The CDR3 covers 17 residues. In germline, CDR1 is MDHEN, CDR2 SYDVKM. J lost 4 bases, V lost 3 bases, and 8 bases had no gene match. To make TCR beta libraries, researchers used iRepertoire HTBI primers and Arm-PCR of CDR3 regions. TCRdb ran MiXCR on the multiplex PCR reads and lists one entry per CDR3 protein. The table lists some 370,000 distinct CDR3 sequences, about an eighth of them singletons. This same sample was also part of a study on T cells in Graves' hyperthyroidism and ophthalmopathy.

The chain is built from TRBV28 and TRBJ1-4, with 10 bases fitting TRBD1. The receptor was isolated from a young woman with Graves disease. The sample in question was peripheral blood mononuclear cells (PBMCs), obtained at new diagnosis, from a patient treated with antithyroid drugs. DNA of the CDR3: TGTGCCAGCAGTTTCCTGGGACAGGGGAGTTTTAATGAAAAACTGTTTTTT. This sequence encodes CASSFLGQGSFNEKLFF.